A single sample is the source of the 2 T cell receptor beta chains below, sequenced in a study of T cell responses to AZD1222 COVID-19 vaccine. Assay used: immunoSEQ multiplex PCR; TCRdb lists only in-frame clones, some missing. The sample consists of more than 80,000 clones, roughly 88% of them appearing once. The sequenced sample was peripheral blood, obtained 28 days after the second AZD1222 dose. The receptors shown here come from an adult who received the AZD1222 COVID-19 vaccine.

J is TRBJ2-1 and V is TRBV7-9; D is ambiguous. The CDR3 runs 16 residues. Trimming pared 5 bases from V and 1 base from J, leaving 15 bases between. Germline lookup yields CDR1 SEHNR and CDR2 FQNEAQ (reference sequence). DNA for the CDR3: TGTGCCAGCAGCCGGTGGAGCCGGCGGTCCTACAATGAGCAGTTCTTC. Its translation is CASSRWSRRSYNEQFF.

The CDR3 region is CASSLGGGNYGYTF. The CDR3 DNA follows: TGTGCCAGCAGCCTCGGCGGGGGGAACTATGGCTACACCTTC. This rearrangement joins TRBV7-2 to TRBJ1-2, with D maybe TRBD1 (5 bases). Trimming removed 5 bases from V and 2 bases from J, with 12 bases in between. CDR1 is SGHTA and CDR2 is FQGNSA in the germline V gene. The CDR3 runs to 14 residues.